This T cell receptor beta chain was identified in a study of vaccination and CD4 T cells after COVID-19. Overall study: Median time from COVID diagnosis to post-COVID sampling was over 80 days (35 to 161).

Notes on the study in general: A nonsignificant median increase from approximately 21 to 40 SARS-CoV-2-reactive clonotypes was observed.

CDR1 is SEHNR and CDR2 is FQNEAQ in the germline V gene (reference sequence). The CDR3 is made up of 13 amino acids. Between the trimmed V and J ends, which lost 4 bases and 1 base, there was a span of 7 bases. Turning to this clonotype: As yet, its antigen is unknown.

The assay that was used to sequence DNA from cultured CD4+ T cells was the Oncomine TCR Beta short-read assay. TCRdb reprocessed the PCR reads with MiXCR, giving one entry per CDR3 protein. Here the sample spans about 15,000 distinct CDR3 sequences, 74% being singletons. As for treatment: approximately 9-day PBMC culture with coronavirus spike peptide pools or control peptides (ViraFEST assay). Peptide pool stimulation in ViraFEST expanded antigen-specific T cells, whose TCRs were then sequenced. The chain has TRBV7-9 and TRBJ1-1, with no clear D. Material: CD4+ T cells from blood, cultured in vitro. The sequence derives from a human donor who had recovered from COVID-19. CDR3 nucleotides: TGTGCCAGCAGCTCCCGGGAGAACACTGAAGCTTTCTTT. The encoded protein is CASSSRENTEAFF.